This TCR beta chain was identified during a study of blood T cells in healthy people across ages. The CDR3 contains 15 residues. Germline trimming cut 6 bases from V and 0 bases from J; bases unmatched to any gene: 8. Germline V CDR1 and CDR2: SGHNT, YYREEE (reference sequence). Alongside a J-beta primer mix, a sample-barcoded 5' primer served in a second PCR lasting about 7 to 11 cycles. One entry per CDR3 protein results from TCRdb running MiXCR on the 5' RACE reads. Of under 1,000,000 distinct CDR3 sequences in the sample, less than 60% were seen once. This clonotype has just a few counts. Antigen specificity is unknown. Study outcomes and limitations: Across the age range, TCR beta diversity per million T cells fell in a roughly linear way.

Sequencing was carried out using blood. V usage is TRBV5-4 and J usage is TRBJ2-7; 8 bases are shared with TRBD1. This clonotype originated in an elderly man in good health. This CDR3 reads CASTPGQASSYEQYF. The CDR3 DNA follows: TGTGCCAGCACCCCGGGACAGGCTAGCTCCTACGAGCAGTACTTC.